These T cell receptor beta chains were read from a single sample in a study of T cells in Graves' hyperthyroidism and ophthalmopathy. Using its own MiXCR run on the multiplex PCR reads, TCRdb lists one record per CDR3 protein. Of roughly 580,000 distinct CDR3 sequences listed, about half are singletons. Sequencing input: peripheral blood or thyroid tissue (not recorded which). The receptors were sampled from a woman under 30 with Graves' hyperthyroidism. CDR3s include the opening cysteine and the closing phenylalanine or tryptophan. A D gene is named only where the DNA matches it firmly. The size entry is marked missing in some rows and otherwise reads once, few, many or a size class.

few - TRBJ2-5 TRBV20-1 TGCAGTGCTGCCAGGGGGGGGTCTTCCAAAGAGACCCAGTACTTC CSAARGGSSKETQYF
few TRBD2 TRBJ2-7 TRBV7-6 TGCGCCAGCAGCATCGGACTAGGCCTTTTTTACGAGCAGTACTTC CASSIGLGLFYEQYF
many TRBD2 TRBJ2-7 TRBV29-1 TGCAGCGTTCGGGGACTAGCGGGGGACAATGCCGAGCAGTACTTC CSVRGLAGDNAEQYF
few - TRBJ1-6 TRBV20-1 TGCAGCACCCTTTATCGGGCAACCAATTCACCCCTCCACTTT CSTLYRATNSPLHF
- - TRBJ2-2 TRBV24-1 TGTGCCACCCGCACGTCCACCGGGGAGCTGTTTTTT CATRTSTGELFF
once - TRBJ1-4 TRBV25-1 TGTGCCAGCAGTGAATTGGGGGATGAAAAACTGTTTTTT CASSELGDEKLFF
once - TRBJ1-2 TRBV29-1 TGCAGCGTTGAAAAGGTGGAAGGAGAGACCTTC CSVEKVEGETF
- TRBD1 TRBJ1-5 TRBV5-1 TGCGCCAGCAAGGGACAGGGCAATCAGCCCCAGCATTTT CASKGQGNQPQHF
- - TRBJ1-5 TRBV19 TGTGCCAGCACCGACTCACAGGGCAATCAGCCCCAGCATTTT CASTDSQGNQPQHF
few - TRBJ1-2 TRBV2 TGTGCCAGCAGTGTACAAAGGGCGCAAAGCTATGGCTACACCTTC CASSVQRAQSYGYTF
many - TRBJ2-6 TRBV5-1 TGCGCCAGCAGCTTGGGCGTTCCTGGGGCCAACGTCCTGACTTTC CASSLGVPGANVLTF
- - TRBJ2-3 TRBV10-3 TGTGCCATCCGGACAGAGGGGGATACGCAGTATTTT CAIRTEGDTQYF
few TRBD1 TRBJ1-5 TRBV2 TGTGCCAGCAGAGCAATACAGGGGGCCAATCAGCCCCAGCATTTT CASRAIQGANQPQHF
- TRBD1 TRBJ2-7 TRBV7-2 TGTGCCAGCAGCATAACCGGGACAGACTCCTACGAGCAGTACTTC CASSITGTDSYEQYF
many - TRBJ1-3 TRBV29-1 TGCAGCGTTGCGTCTGGTGGAAACACCATATATTTT CSVASGGNTIYF
- - TRBJ1-4 TRBV20-1 TGCAGTGCAATGGACAGATCTAATGAAAAACTGTTTTTT CSAMDRSNEKLFF
- - TRBJ1-5 TRBV6-5 TGTGCCAGCAGTTCCGCCTGGAATCAGCCCCAGCATTTT CASSSAWNQPQHF
many TRBD1 TRBJ1-2 TRBV7-8 TGTGCCAGCAGTCAAGGACAGGCAAACTATGGCTACACCTTC CASSQGQANYGYTF
- - TRBJ1-2 TRBV2 TGTGCCAGCAGTTACTCCCGAGACAGGAGCGTAGGAGGCTACACCTTC CASSYSRDRSVGGYTF
- - TRBJ2-5 TRBV12-5 TGTGCTAGTGGTTTGACGGGAGTCCAAGAGACCCAGTACTTC CASGLTGVQETQYF
few - TRBJ2-2 TRBV29-1 TGCAGCGTTGATGGCCTCTACGGGGGTGGGACCGGGGAGCTGTTTTTT CSVDGLYGGGTGELFF
many - TRBJ1-2 TRBV29-1 TGCAGCGTTGAAATGGGAGGATCCTATGGCTACACCTTC CSVEMGGSYGYTF
many - TRBJ1-4 TRBV15 TGTGCCACCACGCAGGGGACGGATGAAAAACTGTTTTTT CATTQGTDEKLFF
- - TRBJ2-7 TRBV20-1 TGCAGTGCCCGGATTGGTGAGAGTCAAGCCTACGAGCAGTACTTC CSARIGESQAYEQYF
- - TRBJ2-1 TRBV10-2 TGCGCCAGCAGGGGTACATCCTACAATGAGCAGTTCTTC CASRGTSYNEQFF
many - TRBJ2-5 TRBV2 TGTGCCAGCAGTGAGGAGGTTGGGGAGACCCAGTACTTC CASSEEVGETQYF
few - TRBJ2-7 TRBV7-8 TGTGCCAGCAGTTACCTTCGGACCTCCTACGAGCAGTACTTC CASSYLRTSYEQYF
many - TRBJ2-5 TRBV15 TGTGCCACCAGCAGGGGGGTGTGGAAAGAGACCCAGTACTTC CATSRGVWKETQYF
many TRBD1 TRBJ1-5 TRBV20-1 TGCAGTGCTTCAGGGGGTAGCAATCAGCCCCAGCATTTT CSASGGSNQPQHF
- - TRBJ1-5 TRBV2 TGTGCCAGCAGTGAACTTCGGGGAGGCGGTGGCCAGCCCCAGCATTTT CASSELRGGGGQPQHF
- - TRBJ2-6 TRBV7-6 TGTGCCAGCAGCCTTTACAGGTCTGGGGCCAACGTCCTGACTTTC CASSLYRSGANVLTF
- - TRBJ2-5 TRBV2 TGTGCCAGCAGCCCGTCCGAGGGCCCGGAGACCCAGTACTTC CASSPSEGPETQYF
- - TRBJ2-5 TRBV25-1 TGTGCCCGTCATTTCGGGGAGGAGACCCAGTACTTC CARHFGEETQYF
- TRBD2 TRBJ2-7 TRBV14 TGTGCCAGCAGCCGGACTAGCGGGAGGGCCGGTCAACGCGAGCAGTACTTC CASSRTSGRAGQREQYF
- - TRBJ2-7 TRBV29-1 TGCAGCGTTGTTGGGAGCCATTCCTACGAGCAGTACTTC CSVVGSHSYEQYF
many TRBD1 TRBJ1-5 TRBV2 TGTGCCAGCAGGGACGGACAGGGAGGAGGTCAGCCCCAGCATTTT CASRDGQGGGQPQHF
few TRBD1 TRBJ2-7 TRBV7-9 TGTGCCAGCAGCGGGCGACTCGGGACAGGACCCTACGAGCAGTACTTC CASSGRLGTGPYEQYF
many - TRBJ1-5 TRBV7-2 TGTGCCAGCAGCCCAGGGTTGGGTCAGCCCCAGCATTTT CASSPGLGQPQHF
- TRBD2 TRBJ2-5 TRBV9 TGTGCCAGCAGCGTAGGGGGGGGAGGTGGTGAGACCCAGTACTTC CASSVGGGGGETQYF
- TRBD1 TRBJ2-2 TRBV24-1 TGTGCCACCAGTGATTTGCAGGGGGCTTCGTACACCGGGGAGCTGTTTTTT CATSDLQGASYTGELFF
- TRBD1 TRBJ1-5 TRBV7-3 TGTGCCAGCAGCGAACAGGGGGGGATCAATCAGCCCCAGCATTTT CASSEQGGINQPQHF
- TRBD2 TRBJ2-5 TRBV5-8 TGTGCCAGCAGCTTGGAACGGGAGGGCCGGGAGACCCAGTACTTC CASSLEREGRETQYF